These 5 T cell receptor beta chains originate from one sample sequenced in a study of T cells expressing NK-cell markers. TCRdb re-called the 5' RACE reads; every CDR3 protein appears as one record, without DNA. The sample has about 380,000 distinct CDR3 sequences. Sequencing input: blood T cells: a sorted CD56 or NKG2C T cell subset, CD4+ or CD8+ T cells, or bulk PBMC T cells (not recorded which). The source of these receptors is a man between 18 and 69 years old in good health.

This chain links TRBV7-9 with TRBJ1-4. The germline V gene has CDR1 SEHNR and CDR2 FQNEAQ (reference sequence). The CDR3 has 15 residues. CDR3 loop: CASSPEGGRVEKLFF.

The chain is built from TRBV3-1 and TRBJ2-3. The CDR3 totals 13 residues. Germline CDR1 reads LGHDT; CDR2 reads YNNKEL (reference sequence). CDR3 sequence reads: CASSLSSADTQYF.

CDR3 residues: CASSQWTGGSYNEQFF. The V gene is TRBV16, the J gene TRBJ2-1. The CDR3 has 16 amino acids. Germline values: CDR1 KGHSY, CDR2 FQNENV.

The chain joins TRBV19 to TRBJ2-1; TCRdb returns TRBD2, unconfirmable since there is no DNA. CDR3 length: 15 residues. Germline CDR1 is LNHDA and CDR2 is SQIVND (reference sequence). This CDR3 reads CASSISSGGRSEQFF.

The chain links TRBV2 to TRBJ1-2. Germline CDR1 SNHLY, CDR2 FYNNEI. The CDR3 runs to 14 residues. The CDR3 loop reads CASSELTGVRGYTF.